This T cell receptor beta chain was obtained from a study of shared clonotypes between healthy human individuals. As for the study in general: CD4 naive cells filled three plates per donor, CD4 memory three, CD8 naive two and CD8 memory one.

Method: immunoSEQ multiplex PCR; TCRdb's copy keeps in-frame clones and lacks some. The table has 1.6 million or so clones, roughly 96% seen once. Germline assignment: CDR1 KGHSH and CDR2 LQKENI. V lost 4 bases and J lost 3, with 24 bases in between. CDR3 length: 18 amino acids. Findings and caveats of the study: Unshared clonotypes carried lower generation probabilities than those common to all four donors.

This clone was seen once. Antigen unknown. The sample comprised naive CD4+ T cells sorted from blood. The subset: CD45RA+ positively selected. The clonotype was recovered from a man aged 30 to 45 in good health. This sequence joins TRBV18 and TRBJ1-1, with D possibly matching TRBD1 (6 bases). DNA for the CDR3: TGTGCCAGCTCACTGGGGCGGGGGCTTGCAGGGACCGACACTGAAGCTTTCTTT. Its protein is CASSLGRGLAGTDTEAFF. The full variable domain, with the rest looked up from reference TRBV18 and TRBJ1-1, is NAGVMQNPRHLVRRRGQEARLRCSPMKGHSHVYWYRQLPEEGLKFMVYLQKENIIDESGMPKERFSAEFPKEGPSILRIQQVVRGDSAAYFCASSLGRGLAGTDTEAFFGQGTRLTVV.